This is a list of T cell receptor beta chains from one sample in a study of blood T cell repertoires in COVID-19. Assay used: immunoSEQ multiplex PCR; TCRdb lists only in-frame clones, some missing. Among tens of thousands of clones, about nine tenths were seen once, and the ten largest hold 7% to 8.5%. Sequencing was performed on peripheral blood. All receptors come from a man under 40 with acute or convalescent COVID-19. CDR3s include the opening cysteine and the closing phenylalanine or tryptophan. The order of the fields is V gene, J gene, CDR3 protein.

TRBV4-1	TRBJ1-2	CASSQTPVTGGIYGYTF
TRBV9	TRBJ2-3	CASSVRSGGTDTQYF
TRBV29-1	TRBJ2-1	CSVRQSSYNEQFF
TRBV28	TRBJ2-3	CASSGLTSGRIRLADTQYF
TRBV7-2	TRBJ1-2	CASSRTSGGYGYTF
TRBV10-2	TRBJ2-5	CASSGRLSGSIEGQETQYF
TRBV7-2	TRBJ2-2	CASSSKAGRGEGDSGELFF
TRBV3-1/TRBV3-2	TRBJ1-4	CASSPLIGQRPNEKLFF
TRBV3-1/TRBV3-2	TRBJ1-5	CASSQVSGQPQHF
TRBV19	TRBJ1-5	CASSRVDRDNQPQHF
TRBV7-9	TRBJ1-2	CASSLNPGGGGYTF
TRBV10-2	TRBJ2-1	CASRTSGPYNEQFF
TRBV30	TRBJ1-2	CAWSVRAGYTF
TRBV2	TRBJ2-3	CASSEEQGNTDTQYF